The present TCR beta chain was sequenced within a study of glioma-infiltrating T cells after dendritic cell vaccination. The V end was cut by 0 bases, the J end by 6 bases, with 5 bases between. The CDR3 runs 12 residues. Looked up from germline, CDR1 is SGHDT and CDR2 is YYEEEE. Using immunoSEQ multiplex PCR, the repertoire was profiled, and TCRdb retains in-frame clones only, with some absent. The sample lists tens of thousands of clones; 79% were seen once. This sample comprised blood, obtained before dendritic cell vaccination. This chain links TRBV5-6 with TRBJ2-3; D call uncertain. This clonotype originated in a human donor with glioblastoma. CDR3 in DNA: TGTGCCAGCAGCTTGGGCCGGGATACGCAGTATTTT. Residues: CASSLGRDTQYF.